This TCR beta chain was observed in a study of cytomegalovirus exposure and HLA in healthy donors. Overall study results and limits: Trimming of TCR beta V- and J-genes showed a link, identified in a later analysis, to a missense DCLRE1C variant. Associated with HLA alleles at 0.05 false discovery rate in a later analysis were approximately 17,000 TCR beta sequences. Earlier findings revealed that most TCR beta V segments proved productive either about 90% or about 30% of the time.

V was cut by 5 bases and J by 2 bases, with 9 bases left in between. Germline assignment: CDR1 SQVTM and CDR2 ANQGSEA. The CDR3 totals 13 residues. This PCR relied on a set of 60 Vbeta primers and 13 Jbeta primers. Method: immunoSEQ multiplex PCR; TCRdb's copy keeps in-frame clones and lacks some. The sample records 30,000 to 40,000 clones, 80% being singletons. In the case of this clone: Its antigen remains unknown.

This rearrangement joins TRBV29-1 to TRBJ2-2, with a possible D match to TRBD1 (5 bases). This TCR came from a male donor in good health and CMV-seronegative. Sequencing input: PBMCs. The CDR3: CSVWTPNTGELFF. In DNA, the CDR3 is TGCAGCGTTTGGACACCTAACACCGGGGAGCTGTTTTTT.